The T cell receptor (beta chain) under discussion was sequenced for a study of radiotherapy plus CTLA-4 blockade in lung cancer. Points from the study as a whole: Radiotherapy was combined with ipilimumab, and tumor-derived TCR clones then expanded in blood.

Germline-derived CDR1 and CDR2 are SEHNR and FQNEAQ (reference sequence). V lost 6 bases and J 5 bases, leaving 22 bases between the germline ends. This CDR3 has 16 residues. Method: immunoSEQ multiplex PCR; TCRdb's copy keeps in-frame clones and lacks some. The repertoire holds approximately 100,000 clones, approximately 78% seen once, with around 3.7% in the top ten. With respect to this clone: Its antigen is unidentified.

Enrolled patients, whose metastatic non-small-cell lung cancer was chemo-refractory, received focal radiation plus CTLA-4 blockade with ipilimumab. Specimen: peripheral blood, collected from a patient treated with radiotherapy plus ipilimumab. V and J are TRBV7-9 and TRBJ1-1; a possible D gene is TRBD1 (5 bases). This clonotype was sampled from a human donor with non-small cell lung cancer who had a partial response to radiotherapy plus ipilimumab. The CDR3 loop reads CASREGEGLGGTEAFF. CDR3 coding DNA: TGTGCCAGCAGGGAGGGCGAGGGACTCGGCGGAACTGAAGCTTTCTTT.